The text below deals with one T cell receptor beta chain. Its cognate antigen is unknown. Germline is not matched at one junction end, which may reflect a read error. This sample stems from a study of T cell responses to AZD1222 COVID-19 vaccine. Findings and limits, study-wide: Donors were largely white British and mainly female; clonal diversity was possibly underestimated. Sampling that yielded the repertoires occurred only after the peak T cell response. Seropositive at baseline were only a handful of AZD1222 recipients.

The CDR3 has 14 amino acids. CDR1 is SGHKS, CDR2 YYEKEE, per germline (reference sequence). The table came from immunoSEQ multiplex PCR; TCRdb's copy has only in-frame clones and leaves some out. In the table there are approximately 160,000 clones, more than 70% of which are singletons. V gene TRBV5-5 combines with J gene TRBJ1-1; D gene unclear. This TCR came from an adult in good health. The sample was peripheral blood, taken on day 0 of AZD1222 vaccination. The CDR3 is CASSHQTANTEAFF. CDR3 DNA: TGTGCCAGCAGCCACCAAACAGCGAACACTGAAGCCTTCTTT.